The 21 T cell receptor beta chains below were found in one sample sequenced in a study of graft-versus-host responses after intestinal transplantation (dated by TCRdb to the early 2020s). The library relied on the immunoSEQ multiplex PCR assay. This is the immuneACCESS table as TCRdb keeps it, with only in-frame sequences that have V and J called. A part of the clones is gone; compared with another copy, unresolved V genes explain less than half, and the rest is unexplained. Recorded for this sample are about 15,000 clones; roughly 28% of them occurred a single time. The top ten clones comprise 3% to 4% of the sample. The sample's time point label, in plain terms: cells obtained before transplantation from donor or recipient. Sequenced material: alloreactive CD4+ T cells from a mixed lymphocyte reaction culture, taken before intestinal transplant. In the paper's terms, the cell subset or site label means: CFSE-low proliferating T cells sorted from approximately 6-day pre-transplant mixed lymphocyte reaction (GvH or HvG direction). Receptors were obtained from a human patient who received an intestinal transplant.

This clone occurred a few times. The V and J genes are TRBV30 and TRBJ2-7, with D possibly matching TRBD1 (6 bases). Per germline, CDR1 GTSNPN and CDR2 SVGIG (reference sequence). The CDR3 contains 16 residues. Trimming removed 2 bases at V and 2 bases at J, with 19 bases between. The CDR3 loop is CAWSFPQGGKPYEQYF. CDR3 coding DNA: TGTGCCTGGAGTTTCCCACAGGGCGGTAAGCCCTACGAGCAGTACTTC.

This clone turned up a few times. The gene calls are TRBV11-1 and TRBJ2-5, with a possible D match to TRBD2 (6 bases). V lost 5 bases, J lost 5 bases, and 15 bases lay in between. This CDR3 region has 14 residues. Looked up from germline, CDR1 is SGHAT and CDR2 is FQDESV (reference sequence). The CDR3 DNA reads as TGTGCCAGCAGCCCGTTTGGCGGGGTTGAGACCCAGTACTTC. This translates into CASSPFGGVETQYF.

This clone was picked up a small number of times. This chain links TRBV28 with TRBJ2-3, with 12 nucleotides matching TRBD2. Trimming cost V 2 bases and J 5 bases; bases outside gene matches: 5. CDR3 size: 16 residues. Germline CDR1 reads MDHEN; CDR2 reads SYDVKM. The CDR3: CASSLSQLAGGDTQYF. The CDR3 nucleotides are TGTGCCAGCAGTTTAAGCCAACTAGCGGGAGGAGATACGCAGTATTTT.

Within the sample, this clone is medium-sized (0.01 to 0.1%). This chain joins TRBV4-3 and TRBJ1-1, with a weak D call TRBD1 (5 bases). V was shortened by 4 bases and J by 6 bases, with 15 bases between the two germline ends. The CDR3 length is 14 residues. Germline values: CDR1 LGHNA, CDR2 YSLEER. Written as DNA, the CDR3 is TGCGCCAGCAGCCGCCGGGGGTCTACATCTGAAGCTTTCTTT. Its translation: CASSRRGSTSEAFF.

The chain carries TRBV11-2 and TRBJ2-5, with unresolved D. CDR1 and CDR2 (germline): SGHAT, FQNNGV. Trimming pared 5 bases from V and 7 bases from J, leaving 8 bases between. The CDR3 consists of 11 residues. The CDR3 sequence is CASSLVGTQYF. CDR3 sequence (DNA): TGTGCCAGCAGCCTAGTCGGGACCCAGTACTTC.

In this sample, this clone turned up a few times. The rearrangement links TRBV2 to TRBJ2-2; D ambiguous. V lost 7 bases and J 0 bases, leaving 9 bases between the germline ends. Germline-derived CDR1 and CDR2 are SNHLY and FYNNEI. The CDR3 contains 14 residues. CDR3 loop: CASTLLPNTGELFF. CDR3 DNA sequence: TGTGCCAGCACCCTCCTCCCGAACACCGGGGAGCTGTTTTTT.

This clone was counted only a few times. V is TRBV2 and J is TRBJ2-6; D is uncertain. Between the trimmed V and J ends, which lost 2 bases and 0 bases, there was a span of 8 bases. This CDR3 has 16 residues. Germline CDR1 is SNHLY and CDR2 is FYNNEI. The chain's CDR3 is CASSERASSGANVLTF. CDR3 DNA: TGTGCCAGCAGTGAAAGGGCTAGCTCTGGGGCCAACGTCCTGACTTTC. The full variable domain, completed using reference TRBV2 and TRBJ2-6, is EPEVTQTPSHQVTQMGQEVILRCVPISNHLYFYWYRQILGQKVEFLVSFYNNEISEKSEIFDDQFSVERPDGSNFTLKIRSTKLEDSAMYFCASSERASSGANVLTFGAGSRLTVL.

This chain uses TRBV18 with TRBJ2-3; 8 bases agree with TRBD1. The CDR3 extends over 17 amino acids. V was clipped by 0 bases and J by 1 base; unmatched bases: 6. CDR1 KGHSH and CDR2 LQKENI come from the germline V gene. The CDR3 DNA reads TGTGCCAGCTCACCACCGGGCTTGACAGGGGGCACAGATACGCAGTATTTT. Its protein product is CASSPPGLTGGTDTQYF.

This sequence joins TRBV18 and TRBJ1-2; 7 nucleotides align to TRBD1. This CDR3 spans 13 amino acids. Trimming at V came to 7 bases and at J to 6 bases, leaving 8 bases not matched to a gene. CDR1 is KGHSH, CDR2 LQKENI, per germline. The CDR3 DNA is TGTGCCAGCTTTCCGGACAGGTACGATGGCTACACCTTC. Protein product: CASFPDRYDGYTF.

This rearrangement joins TRBV4-1 to TRBJ2-1; D not certain. V shed 3 bases and J shed 0 bases, with 6 bases lying between them. The CDR3 consists of 14 residues. The germline CDR1 and CDR2 sequences are MGHRA and YSYEKL. CDR3 in DNA: TGCGCCAGCAGCCACGGTGGCTCCTACAATGAGCAGTTCTTC. This encodes CASSHGGSYNEQFF.

This clone is categorized as medium-sized (0.01 to 0.1%). This sequence joins TRBV4-2 and TRBJ2-7, with D possibly matching TRBD2 (6 bases). Germline V gene lookup returns CDR1 LGHNA and CDR2 YNFKEQ. Between the trimmed V and J ends, which lost 4 bases and 7 bases, there was a span of 14 bases. The CDR3 sequence is 13 residues long. CDR3 coding DNA: TGTGCCAGCAGCCCGTTGCCGGCGGGGGAGCAGTACTTC. It specifies CASSPLPAGEQYF.

As concerns this clone: The sample carries other DNA sequences with the same CDR3. The chain recombines TRBV9 with TRBJ1-3; D is unclear. Deletions cut 0 bases from V and 0 bases from J, with 13 bases between. Germline lookup yields CDR1 SGDLS and CDR2 YYNGEE. CDR3 length: 17 residues. In nucleotides, the CDR3 is TGTGCCAGCAGCGTAGATCCGGGGTTGGGCTCTGGAAACACCATATATTTT. Protein sequence: CASSVDPGLGSGNTIYF.

In its sample, this clone is medium-sized. The J gene is TRBJ2-6, the V gene TRBV19, with unresolved D. The V gene lost 3 bases and the J gene lost 0 bases, with 6 bases spanning the gap. The germline V gene has CDR1 LNHDA and CDR2 SQIVND (reference sequence). The CDR3 runs to 15 residues. CDR3 coding DNA: TGTGCCAGTAGTATCGGAGCCTCTGGGGCCAACGTCCTGACTTTC. This encodes CASSIGASGANVLTF.

This chain joins TRBV6-1 and TRBJ2-3; 7 bases line up with TRBD1. CDR1 and CDR2 from the germline V gene are MNHNS and SASEGT. CDR3 length: 12 residues. After removal of 10 bases from V and 1 base from J, the junction contained 2 bases not matched to a gene. The CDR3 DNA reads as TGTGCCATCCAGGGGGGCACAGATACGCAGTATTTT. Amino acid sequence: CAIQGGTDTQYF.

The chain links TRBV19 to TRBJ1-1; no reliable D call. The CDR3 runs 14 residues. Looked up from germline, CDR1 is LNHDA and CDR2 is SQIVND (reference sequence). The V and J ends lost 7 bases and 0 bases respectively, with 12 bases between them. The CDR3 DNA is TGTGCCAGTATGTTGCGGGGAATGAACACTGAAGCTTTCTTT. Its protein is CASMLRGMNTEAFF.

The chain has TRBV2 and TRBJ2-2; D remains unclear. The CDR3 is 14 amino acids. V shed 6 bases and J shed 6 bases, with 14 bases lying between them. The germline V gene has CDR1 SNHLY and CDR2 FYNNEI. The CDR3 is CASSRTRTSGELFF. As DNA, the CDR3 is TGTGCCAGCAGCCGGACCCGGACCTCCGGGGAGCTGTTTTTT.

The gene calls are TRBV18 and TRBJ1-3; D unclear. Germline lookup yields CDR1 KGHSH and CDR2 LQKENI. This CDR3 has 14 residues. Trimming cost V 2 bases and J 0 bases, with 5 bases left between them. CDR3 protein: CASSPKGSGNTIYF. The DNA for the CDR3 is TGTGCCAGCTCACCAAAGGGCTCTGGAAACACCATATATTTT.

The V gene is TRBV10-3, the J gene TRBJ2-1, with 8 bases identical to TRBD2. Per germline, CDR1 ENHRY and CDR2 SYGVKD. V trimming: 2 bases; J trimming: 7 bases; junction bases outside the gene matches: 7. This CDR3 has 15 amino acids. The CDR3 reads CAISERREGQNEQFF. Here the CDR3 DNA reads TGTGCCATCAGTGAGCGACGGGAGGGCCAAAATGAGCAGTTCTTC.

This clone came up a few times. CDR3 bases: TGTGCCAGCAGTAGGGACAGGGATGAAAAACTGTTTTTT. As protein: CASSRDRDEKLFF. The rearrangement links TRBV9 to TRBJ1-4, with 9 bases matching TRBD1. The germline V gene has CDR1 SGDLS and CDR2 YYNGEE. CDR3 length: 13 residues. Trimming took 5 bases from V and 6 from J; bases not matched to a gene: 2.

V usage is TRBV7-7 and J usage is TRBJ1-1; D is unclear. The germline CDR1 and CDR2 sequences are SSHAT and FNYEAQ (reference sequence). V was clipped by 5 bases and J by 0 bases, with 10 bases between them. This CDR3 is 14 amino acids long. CDR3 in DNA: TGTGCCAGCAGCCCCCCGGGATTGAACACTGAAGCTTTCTTT. Protein sequence: CASSPPGLNTEAFF.

The gene calls are TRBV4-2 and TRBJ2-1; no definite D call. With 5 bases removed from V and 0 bases from J, the gap between germline ends came to 11 bases. Per germline, CDR1 LGHNA and CDR2 YNFKEQ. This CDR3 is built from 15 residues. The CDR3 loop is CASSLWVSSYNEQFF. The CDR3 DNA follows: TGTGCCAGCAGCTTGTGGGTTAGCTCCTACAATGAGCAGTTCTTC.